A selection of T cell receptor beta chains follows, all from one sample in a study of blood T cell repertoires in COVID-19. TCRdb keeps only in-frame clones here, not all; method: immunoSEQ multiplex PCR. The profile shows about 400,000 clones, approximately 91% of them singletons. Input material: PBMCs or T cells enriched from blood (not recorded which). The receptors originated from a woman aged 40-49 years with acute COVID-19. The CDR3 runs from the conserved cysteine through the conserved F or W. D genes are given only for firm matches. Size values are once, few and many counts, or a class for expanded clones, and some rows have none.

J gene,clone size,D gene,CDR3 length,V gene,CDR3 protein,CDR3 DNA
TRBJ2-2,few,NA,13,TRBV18,CASSPQGAGELFF,TGTGCCAGCTCACCACAGGGGGCCGGGGAGCTGTTTTTT
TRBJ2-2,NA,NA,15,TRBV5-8,CASSPSWTNTGELFF,TGTGCCAGCAGCCCCTCGTGGACAAACACCGGGGAGCTGTTTTTT
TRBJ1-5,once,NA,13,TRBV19,CASMDSSNQPQHF,TGTGCCAGTATGGACAGTAGCAATCAGCCCCAGCATTTT
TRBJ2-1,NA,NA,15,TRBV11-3,CASSLVSLPFNEQFF,TGTGCCAGCAGCTTAGTATCCCTCCCCTTCAATGAGCAGTTCTTC
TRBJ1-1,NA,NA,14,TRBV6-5,CASSYRRGGTEAFF,TGTGCCAGCAGTTACAGGCGTGGAGGCACTGAAGCTTTCTTT
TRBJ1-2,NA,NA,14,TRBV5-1,CASSLVAVPGGYTF,TGCGCCAGCAGCTTGGTGGCAGTCCCGGGGGGCTACACCTTC
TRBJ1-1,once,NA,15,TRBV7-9,CASSTQTGVRTEAFF,TGTGCCAGCAGCACCCAGACAGGAGTGCGCACTGAAGCTTTCTTT
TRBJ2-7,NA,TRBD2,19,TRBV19,CASSIAPPVAGGFSYEQYF,TGTGCCAGTAGTATAGCCCCACCTGTGGCGGGGGGGTTCTCCTACGAGCAGTACTTC
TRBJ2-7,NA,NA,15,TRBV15,CATSRGRGTSYEQYF,TGTGCCACCAGCAGAGGCCGGGGGACTTCCTACGAGCAGTACTTC
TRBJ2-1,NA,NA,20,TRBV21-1,CASSPRGSGGAPQPRNEQFF,TGTGCCAGCAGCCCCCGTGGTAGCGGGGGGGCACCGCAACCGAGAAATGAGCAGTTCTTC
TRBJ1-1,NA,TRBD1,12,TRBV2,CASEDRRAEAFF,TGTGCCAGCGAGGACAGGAGGGCTGAAGCTTTCTTT
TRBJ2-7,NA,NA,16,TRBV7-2,CASSLVGRVHTYEQYF,TGTGCCAGCAGCTTAGTGGGCAGGGTTCACACCTACGAGCAGTACTTC
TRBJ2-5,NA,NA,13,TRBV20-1,CSASAGPGETQYF,TGCAGTGCTAGTGCAGGCCCCGGAGAGACCCAGTACTTC
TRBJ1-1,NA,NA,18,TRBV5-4,CASSLLEGLPNLNTEAFF,TGTGCCAGCAGCTTGTTAGAGGGCCTACCGAACTTGAACACTGAAGCTTTCTTT
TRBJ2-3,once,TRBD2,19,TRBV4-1,CASSHLGLAGGPQTDTQYF,TGCGCCAGCAGCCATCTTGGACTAGCGGGGGGGCCGCAAACAGATACGCAGTATTTT
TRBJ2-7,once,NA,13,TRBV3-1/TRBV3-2,CASSQNRVIEQYF,TGTGCCAGCAGCCAGAACAGGGTGATCGAGCAGTACTTC
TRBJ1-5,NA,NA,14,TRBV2,CASSAGLPTVAQHF,TGTGCCAGCAGTGCTGGACTGCCCACGGTAGCCCAGCATTTT
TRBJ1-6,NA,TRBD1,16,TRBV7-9,CASSADRGSYNSPLHF,TGTGCCAGCAGCGCCGACAGGGGCTCCTATAATTCACCCCTCCACTTT
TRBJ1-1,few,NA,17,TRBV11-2,CASRPGRRGILNTEAFF,TGTGCCAGCAGACCTGGCCGGCGGGGAATATTGAACACTGAAGCTTTCTTT
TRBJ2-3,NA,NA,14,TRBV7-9,CASSLDGIPDTQYF,TGTGCCAGCAGCTTAGATGGCATCCCGGATACGCAGTATTTT
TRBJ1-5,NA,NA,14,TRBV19,CASSRHYSNQPQHF,TGTGCCAGTAGTAGGCACTACAGCAATCAGCCCCAGCATTTT
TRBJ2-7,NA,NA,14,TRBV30,CAWSYDSNSYEQYF,TGTGCCTGGAGCTATGACAGTAACTCCTACGAGCAGTACTTC
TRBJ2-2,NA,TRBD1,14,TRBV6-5,CATVDRDNTGELFF,TGTGCCACCGTGGACAGGGACAACACCGGGGAGCTGTTTTTT
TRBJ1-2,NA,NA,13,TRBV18,CASSPRVVEGYTF,TGTGCCAGCTCACCGAGGGTAGTGGAGGGCTACACCTTC
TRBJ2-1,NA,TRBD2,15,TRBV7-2,CASTIAGGLYNEQFF,TGTGCCAGCACAATAGCGGGGGGGCTGTACAATGAGCAGTTCTTC
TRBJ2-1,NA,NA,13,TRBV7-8,CASSPAGWNEQFF,TGTGCCAGCAGCCCCGCGGGTTGGAATGAGCAGTTCTTC
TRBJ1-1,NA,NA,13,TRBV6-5,CASKRPGGTEAFF,TGTGCCAGCAAGAGACCCGGGGGCACTGAAGCTTTCTTT
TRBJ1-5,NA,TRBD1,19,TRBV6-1,CASSGSRGQGFDLSQPQHF,TGTGCCAGCAGTGGTAGCCGGGGACAGGGGTTCGATTTGAGCCAGCCCCAGCATTTT
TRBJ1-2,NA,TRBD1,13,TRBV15,CATKEDRDYGYTF,TGTGCCACCAAAGAAGACAGGGACTATGGCTACACCTTC
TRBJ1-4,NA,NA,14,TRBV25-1,CASSEHGVNEKLFF,TGTGCCAGCAGTGAGCACGGAGTTAATGAAAAACTGTTTTTT
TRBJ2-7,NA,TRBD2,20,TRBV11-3,CASSLDQGLAGGHRGPEQYF,TGTGCCAGCAGCTTAGATCAAGGACTAGCGGGGGGCCACAGAGGTCCCGAGCAGTACTTC
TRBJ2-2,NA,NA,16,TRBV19,CASSRGLQRNTGELFF,TGTGCCAGTAGTCGCGGATTGCAGAGGAACACCGGGGAGCTGTTTTTT
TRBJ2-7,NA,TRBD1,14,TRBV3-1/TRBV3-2,CASSQTETGGEQYF,TGTGCCAGCAGCCAAACAGAGACAGGGGGCGAGCAGTACTTC
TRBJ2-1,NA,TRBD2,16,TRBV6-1,CASSEVVAGGHNEQFF,TGTGCCAGCAGTGAAGTGGTAGCGGGGGGTCACAATGAGCAGTTCTTC
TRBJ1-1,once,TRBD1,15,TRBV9,CASSVAQGMNTEAFF,TGTGCCAGCAGCGTAGCACAGGGGATGAACACTGAAGCTTTCTTT
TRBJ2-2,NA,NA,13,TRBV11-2,CASSLQYTGELFF,TGTGCCAGCAGCTTACAGTACACCGGGGAGCTGTTTTTT
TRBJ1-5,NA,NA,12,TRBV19,CASNRGNQPQHF,TGTGCCAGTAACCGAGGCAATCAGCCCCAGCATTTT
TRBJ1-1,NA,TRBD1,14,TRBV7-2,CASSSQPGQNEAFF,TGTGCCAGCAGCTCCCAGCCGGGACAGAATGAAGCTTTCTTT
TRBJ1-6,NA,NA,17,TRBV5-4,CASSPVRDSHYNSPLHF,TGTGCCAGCAGTCCCGTACGGGACTCCCATTATAATTCACCCCTCCACTTT
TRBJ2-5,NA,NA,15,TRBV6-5,CASSYSRASGETQYF,TGTGCCAGCAGTTACTCGAGGGCTAGTGGTGAGACCCAGTACTTC
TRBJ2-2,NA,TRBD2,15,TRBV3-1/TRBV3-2,CASSRTSGGTGELFF,TGTGCCAGCAGCCGGACTAGCGGGGGCACCGGGGAGCTGTTTTTT
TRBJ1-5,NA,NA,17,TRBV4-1,CASSQDVTARTNQPQHF,TGCGCCAGCAGCCAAGATGTCACAGCCCGAACCAATCAGCCCCAGCATTTT
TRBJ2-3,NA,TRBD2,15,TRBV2,CASSGPSGSTDTQYF,TGTGCCAGCAGTGGCCCTAGCGGATCCACAGATACGCAGTATTTT
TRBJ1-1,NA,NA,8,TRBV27,CASTPGDF,TGTGCCAGCACCCCCGGGGACTTT
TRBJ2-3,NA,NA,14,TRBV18,CASSPVKSTDTQYF,TGTGCCAGCTCACCAGTCAAAAGCACAGATACGCAGTATTTT
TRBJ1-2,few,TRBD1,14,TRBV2,CASSEARGLVGYTF,TGTGCCAGCAGTGAAGCCAGGGGGCTCGTTGGCTACACCTTC
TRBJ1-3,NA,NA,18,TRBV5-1,CASSSTGQPTGSGNTIYF,TGCGCCAGCAGCTCTACGGGACAACCGACCGGCTCTGGAAACACCATATATTTT
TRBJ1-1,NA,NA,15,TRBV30,CAWRTSGVAQAEAFF,TGTGCCTGGAGAACGTCCGGGGTTGCGCAAGCTGAAGCTTTCTTT
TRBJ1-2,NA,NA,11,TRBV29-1,CSVWSDYGYTF,TGCAGCGTTTGGTCGGACTATGGCTACACCTTC
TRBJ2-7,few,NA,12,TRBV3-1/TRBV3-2,CASSHQEGTLYF,TGTGCCAGCAGCCACCAAGAGGGAACGCTGTACTTC
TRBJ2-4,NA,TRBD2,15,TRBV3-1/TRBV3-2,CASSQVAGAKNIQYF,TGTGCCAGCAGCCAAGTAGCGGGGGCCAAAAACATTCAGTACTTC
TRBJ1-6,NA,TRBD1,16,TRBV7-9,CASSLDRGRGNSPLHF,TGTGCCAGCAGCTTAGACAGGGGGCGCGGGAATTCACCCCTCCACTTT